Sequencing of this T cell receptor beta chain was carried out in a study of blood T cell repertoires in COVID-19. Turning to the study itself: Nucleic acid was either cDNA or gDNA, and it came from T cells, B-cell-depleted T cells, or PBMCs.

Germline trimming cut 3 bases from V and 4 bases from J; bases unmatched to any gene: 9. This CDR3 has 16 residues. Germline V gene lookup returns CDR1 SQVTM and CDR2 ANQGSEA. Authors' methods: Reference gene primer amplification yielded estimated nucleated cell counts. Profiling relied on immunoSEQ multiplex PCR, and the TCRdb table lists in-frame clones only, not all of them. The V and J calls and clone size were taken over from that table, and D and trimming were inferred from the DNA. The table records about 140,000 clones, approximately 83% of them present only once. Sequencing was done on a sample of peripheral blood. This chain links TRBV29-1 with TRBJ1-5, with 10 bases fitting TRBD1. The receptor's source is a human donor in a cohort sampled during active COVID-19. CDR3 bases: TGCAGCGTTGATCACTGTTGGACAGGGGGTAATCAGCCCCAGCATTTT. Translating it yields CSVDHCWTGGNQPQHF.